A selection of T cell receptor beta chains follows, all from one sample in a study of T-cell memory formation after mild COVID-19. TCRdb recomputed calls from the 5' RACE reads with MiXCR, one row per CDR3 protein. The sample records around 250,000 distinct CDR3 sequences, 15% to 20% being singletons. The sequenced material came from PBMCs or a T cell subset sorted from them (not recorded which). The receptors originated from a man aged 18 to 30 who had mild COVID-19 (a few samples of this study predate the infection). Cell type and time point are not known. Each CDR3 is given with its conserved first and last residue. A D gene is named only where the DNA matches it firmly. Size is stated for part of the rows, as once, few or many counts, or as a class when the clone is expanded.

clone_size j_call d_call v_call cdr3_nt cdr3_aa
many TRBJ2-6 . TRBV5-1 TGCGCCAGCAGCTTGGGACCCCTCTCTGGGGCCAACGTCCTGACTTTC CASSLGPLSGANVLTF
. TRBJ2-7 TRBD1 TRBV29-1 TGCAGCGCAGTCGGACAGGGAGGCGCCGAGCAGTACTTC CSAVGQGGAEQYF
. TRBJ1-4 . TRBV14 TGTGCCAGCAGTCAGACAGGATTGGAAAAACTGTTTTTT CASSQTGLEKLFF
few TRBJ2-1 TRBD2 TRBV10-3 TGTGCCCCCCGGTATGCGGGGGGCGTACATGAGCAGTTCTTC CAPRYAGGVHEQFF
. TRBJ2-7 . TRBV10-3 TGTGCCATCAGTCAAAACCCGGAAGAGCAGTACTTC CAISQNPEEQYF
. TRBJ1-2 . TRBV25-1 TGTGCCAGCAGTGCCCTGGGGGGGGAAGTTCGCGGCTATGGCTACACCTTC CASSALGGEVRGYGYTF
few TRBJ1-1 . TRBV7-2 TGTGCCAGCAGGCCATTTGGGTACACTGAAGCTTTCTTT CASRPFGYTEAFF
. TRBJ1-5 . TRBV20-1 TGCAGTGCGCGAAGGTCCAATCAGCCCCAGCATTTT CSARRSNQPQHF
. TRBJ1-6 . TRBV4-3 TGCGCCAGCAGCCAAGTGCAGTTTTCTTCACCCCTCCACTTT CASSQVQFSSPLHF
many TRBJ2-2 TRBD2 TRBV12-3/TRBV12-4 TGTGCCAGCAGTTTAAGCGGGGGGCGCACCGGGGAGCTGTTTTTT CASSLSGGRTGELFF
. TRBJ2-1 . TRBV29-1 TGCAGCGTTCATCCCAGCCGAGAGCAGTTCTTC CSVHPSREQFF
. TRBJ2-1 . TRBV15 TGTGCCACCAGCAGAGGTATTGGGCGGGACAATGAGCAGTTCTTC CATSRGIGRDNEQFF
few TRBJ1-2 . TRBV12-3/TRBV12-4 TGTGCCAGCAGTCCCGACAGAAATAACTATGGCTACACCTTC CASSPDRNNYGYTF
few TRBJ2-3 TRBD2 TRBV4-2 TGTGCCAGCAGCAATAGCGGGGGGGCGACAGATACGCAGTATTTT CASSNSGGATDTQYF
. TRBJ2-5 . TRBV4-2 TGTGCCAGCAGCCAAGCAACGGGGGACGGGGAGACCCAGTACTTC CASSQATGDGETQYF
few TRBJ2-2 . TRBV3-1 TGTGCCAGCAGCCAGGGTTTCACCGGGGAGCTGTTTTTT CASSQGFTGELFF
. TRBJ2-1 TRBD2 TRBV20-1 TGCAGTGCCACGGGACTAGCGGGGGCGACACGGAATGAGCAGTTCTTC CSATGLAGATRNEQFF
many TRBJ2-2 TRBD2 TRBV12-3/TRBV12-4 TGTGCCAGCAGGAGACTAGCGGGGGGGACCGGGGAGCTGTTTTTT CASRRLAGGTGELFF
. TRBJ1-4 . TRBV12-3/TRBV12-4 TGTGCCAGCAGTGCGCGTGAAAAACTGTTTTTT CASSAREKLFF
few TRBJ2-1 TRBD2 TRBV5-1 TGCGCCAGCAGCCTCCTAGCGGGGGGGCCTGGGGAGCAGTTCTTC CASSLLAGGPGEQFF
. TRBJ2-4 . TRBV25-1 TGTGCCAGCAGTGAATATAGTGGGGGCTTCGGTCAGTACTTC CASSEYSGGFGQYF
. TRBJ1-1 . TRBV7-8 TGTGCCAGCAGCCCCGCCTCTCTTACTGAAGCTTTCTTT CASSPASLTEAFF
few TRBJ1-1 . TRBV7-2 TGTGCCAGCAGCTTAGCGGCGGAGTTGAACACTGAAGCTTTCTTT CASSLAAELNTEAFF
few TRBJ2-7 TRBD1 TRBV6-1 TGTGCCAGCAGTGAAGAAGAGGGGACAGGGTCGCACGAGCAGTACTTC CASSEEEGTGSHEQYF
. TRBJ1-2 TRBD1 TRBV7-2 TGTGCCAGCAGCTTACCCGACAGGGGAATCTATGGCTACACCTTC CASSLPDRGIYGYTF
few TRBJ2-2 TRBD2 TRBV25-1 TGTGCCAGCAGTGAAGTTCTAGCGGGGTCGACCGGGGAGCTGTTTTTT CASSEVLAGSTGELFF
. TRBJ1-2 TRBD1 TRBV12-3/TRBV12-4 TGTGCCAGCAGTGGGACACAGGGGACGGGGATCTATGGCTACACCTTC CASSGTQGTGIYGYTF
. TRBJ2-5 . TRBV15 TGTGCCACCAGCAGAGAAAGCTGGGGGGGGCGCGTCTTTCTGTACTTC CATSRESWGGRVFLYF
. TRBJ2-5 TRBD2 TRBV29-1 TGCAGCGTCGACTGGGGAGGGGTCGGGGAGACCCAGTACTTC CSVDWGGVGETQYF
. TRBJ2-7 TRBD1 TRBV18 TGTGCCAGCTCACCCCCGGGGACAGCCGCCGAGCAGTACTTC CASSPPGTAAEQYF
. TRBJ2-7 . TRBV6-6 TGTGCCAGCTTGGAGGGGGGGACCTACTCTAAGCAGTACTTC CASLEGGTYSKQYF
few TRBJ1-2 TRBD1 TRBV5-1 TGCGCCAGCAGCTTGACAGGGGGCGGTCACGAATATGGCTACACCTTC CASSLTGGGHEYGYTF
few TRBJ2-3 TRBD2 TRBV18 TGTGCCAGCTCACCGAGGACTAGCGGGGGAGGGGATACGCAGTATTTT CASSPRTSGGGDTQYF
. TRBJ2-2 . TRBV7-9 TGTGCCAGCAGCAGGGCGGCGGGGGCCACCGGGGAGCTGTTTTTT CASSRAAGATGELFF
. TRBJ1-2 . TRBV15 TGTGCCACCAGCAGAGATCTTAAGGAGAACTATGGCTACACCTTC CATSRDLKENYGYTF